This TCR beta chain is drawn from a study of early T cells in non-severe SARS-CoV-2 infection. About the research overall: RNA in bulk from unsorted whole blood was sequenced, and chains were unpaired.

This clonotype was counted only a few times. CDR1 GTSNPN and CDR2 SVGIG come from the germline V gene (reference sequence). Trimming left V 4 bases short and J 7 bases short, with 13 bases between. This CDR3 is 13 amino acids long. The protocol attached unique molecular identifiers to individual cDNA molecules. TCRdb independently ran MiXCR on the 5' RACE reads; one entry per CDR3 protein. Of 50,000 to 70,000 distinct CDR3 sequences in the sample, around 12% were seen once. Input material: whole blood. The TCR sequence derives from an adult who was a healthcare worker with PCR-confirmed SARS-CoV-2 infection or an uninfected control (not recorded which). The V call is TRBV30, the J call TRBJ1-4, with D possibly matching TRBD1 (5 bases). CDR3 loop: CAWKVGRVEKLFF. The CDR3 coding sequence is TGTGCCTGGAAAGTCGGCAGGGTTGAAAAACTGTTTTTT.